These 17 T cell receptor beta chains share one sample of origin, sequenced in a study of Graves' ophthalmopathy and Graves' hyperthyroidism. Transcripts of RNA were the source for amplifying TCR beta CDR3 regions. The library came from an HTBI-primed first-round RT-PCR and a second-round multiplex PCR. A single record per CDR3 protein comes from TCRdb applying MiXCR to the multiplex PCR reads. Among about 620,000 distinct CDR3 sequences listed, over 20% were seen once. Sequencing was performed on peripheral blood. The receptors were gathered from a woman between 18 and 29 years old with stable Graves' hyperthyroidism. Some clones in this sample may be carry-over from other donors' samples.

The table lists this clonotype with a few counts. The rearrangement uses TRBV6-1 and TRBJ2-5; TRBD2 matches 10 bases. This CDR3 has 14 residues. Per the germline V gene, CDR1 is MNHNS and CDR2 is SASEGT. V shed 7 bases and J 5 bases; nucleotides not matched to a gene: 7. The chain's CDR3 is CASNPGLAIETQYF. The CDR3 DNA reads as TGTGCCAGCAATCCGGGACTAGCGATTGAGACCCAGTACTTC.

This clonotype was detected many times. CDR3 residues: CASSRDRDYTDTQYF. The CDR3 DNA reads TGTGCCAGCAGCCGCGACAGGGACTACACAGATACGCAGTATTTT. V gene TRBV11-2 combines with J gene TRBJ2-3; D is perhaps TRBD1 or TRBD2 (7 bases each). Trimming stripped 5 bases from V and 2 bases from J, with 14 bases between. CDR1 is SGHAT and CDR2 is FQNNGV in the germline V gene. The CDR3 covers 15 residues.

Note on this clonotype: Given a much more abundant clone one base away, this may be a read error. The chain recombines TRBV7-2 with TRBJ2-4; the D is unclear. CDR1 and CDR2 (germline): SGHTA, FQGNSA. This CDR3 region has 14 residues. The CDR3 loop is CASSEERVPCIKYF. The DNA for the CDR3 is TGTGCCAGCAGCGAAGAACGGGTGCCGTGCATTAAGTACTTC.

This clonotype was seen only a few times. Here the CDR3 reads CATSGTGNQPQHF. The CDR3 coding sequence is TGTGCCACCTCCGGGACAGGGAATCAGCCCCAGCATTTT. The chain carries TRBV3-1 and TRBJ1-5; TRBD1 agrees at 9 bases. Germline V CDR1 and CDR2: LGHDT, YNNKEL (reference sequence). The ends lost 10 bases at V and 4 bases at J; junction bases unmatched: 5. This CDR3 comprises 13 residues. Combining the CDR3 with reference TRBV3-1 and TRBJ1-5 gives the whole variable domain DTAVSQTPKYLVTQMGNDKSIKCEQNLGHDTMYWYKQDSKKFLKIMFSYNNKELIINETVPNRFSPKSPDKAHLNLHINSLELGDSAVYFCATSGTGNQPQHFGDGTRLSIL.

This clonotype was seen ten or more times. The chain is built from TRBV15 and TRBJ1-6, with TRBD1 matching over 8 bases. This CDR3 is 14 amino acids long. CDR1 and CDR2 from the germline V gene are LNHNV and YYDKDF (reference sequence). V lost 1 base, J lost 13 bases, and 6 bases stayed unmatched. CDR3 protein: CATSRVGQAVPLHF. CDR3 sequence (DNA): TGTGCCACCAGCAGAGTGGGACAGGCGGTTCCCCTCCACTTT.

This clonotype was counted a single time. The J gene is TRBJ1-1, the V gene TRBV19; D gene ambiguous. Germline V gene data show CDR1 as LNHDA and CDR2 as SQIVND (reference sequence). Trimming took 3 bases from V and 5 from J, leaving 10 bases between them. CDR3 length: 13 residues. The CDR3 region has the DNA TGTGCCAGTAGTATGCCCGGGATAACTGAAGCTTTCTTT. Protein product: CASSMPGITEAFF.

This clonotype was detected ten times or more. The V call is TRBV12-3 or TRBV12-4, the J call TRBJ1-5; the D gene is possibly TRBD1 (5 bases). Trimming stripped 3 bases from V and 5 bases from J, with 11 bases between. This CDR3 is built from 14 residues. The CDR3: CASSLGTGHQPQHF. Here the CDR3 DNA reads TGTGCCAGCAGTTTGGGCACGGGGCATCAGCCCCAGCATTTT.

The gene calls are TRBV29-1 and TRBJ1-2; no firm D call. Looked up from germline, CDR1 is SQVTM and CDR2 is ANQGSEA. The CDR3 is 11 amino acids. Trimming cost V 4 bases and J 4 bases, with 7 bases left between them. CDR3: CSVGEGYGYTF. The CDR3 region has the DNA TGCAGCGTTGGGGAGGGCTATGGCTACACCTTC.

The chain has TRBV6-1 and TRBJ1-5; D is perhaps TRBD1 (6 bases). The CDR3 loop spans 16 amino acids. Germline CDR1 and CDR2: MNHNS and SASEGT. V was cut by 4 bases and J by 1 base, with 14 bases left in between. This CDR3 reads CASSVTGGGSNQPQHF. In DNA, the CDR3 is TGTGCCAGCAGTGTAACGGGGGGCGGAAGCAATCAGCCCCAGCATTTT.

This clonotype was counted at least ten times. One end of the junction fails to match germline, which may point to a read error. The chain recombines TRBV6-5 with TRBJ2-7, with D possibly being TRBD2 (6 bases). CDR3 length equals 11 residues. CDR1 is MNHEY and CDR2 is SVGAGI in the germline V gene. The CDR3 sequence: CASSYLGLGRF. The CDR3 DNA follows: TGTGCCAGCAGTTATTTGGGACTTGGTCGTTTC.

The chain has TRBV10-3 and TRBJ2-5, with 10 bases fitting TRBD2. This CDR3 is built from 16 residues. V lost 9 bases and J lost 4; bases outside the gene matches: 14. Looked up from germline, CDR1 is ENHRY and CDR2 is SYGVKD. CDR3 region: CAMELPGLAPGETQYF. CDR3 DNA: TGTGCCATGGAGCTTCCGGGACTAGCGCCGGGAGAGACCCAGTACTTC.

In this sample, this clonotype turned up many times. This chain uses TRBV6-1 with TRBJ2-5; D uncertain. The CDR3 loop spans 17 amino acids. Germline lookup yields CDR1 MNHNS and CDR2 SASEGT. V lost 2 bases and J 0 bases, leaving 16 bases between the germline ends. Here the CDR3 reads CASSELWRLKYQETQYF. The CDR3 DNA follows: TGTGCCAGCAGTGAATTGTGGAGACTCAAGTACCAAGAGACCCAGTACTTC.

This clonotype came up once. This chain joins TRBV12-3 or TRBV12-4 and TRBJ1-2, with 9 bases identical to TRBD1. This CDR3 spans 17 amino acids. V gave up 5 bases and J gave up 0 bases; unmatched junction bases: 10. The CDR3 DNA reads TGTGCCAGCAGTGGGAACAGGGGGCGCTTATCTAACTATGGCTACACCTTC. Amino acids: CASSGNRGRLSNYGYTF.

V gene TRBV20-1 combines with J gene TRBJ2-5; D gene ambiguous. The CDR3 has 12 residues. Between the trimmed V and J ends, which lost 0 bases and 6 bases, there was a span of 8 bases. Germline assignment: CDR1 DFQATT and CDR2 SNEGSKA (reference sequence). DNA for the CDR3: TGCAGTGCTAGAGATGATCCAAAGACCCAGTACTTC. This translates into CSARDDPKTQYF.

This clonotype has a count of ten or more. The CDR3 here is CSVYRDFSPTEAFF. The CDR3 DNA is TGCAGCGTGTACAGAGACTTTTCTCCCACTGAAGCTTTCTTT. This rearrangement joins TRBV29-1 to TRBJ1-1; D call uncertain. Trimming stripped 6 bases from V and 4 bases from J, with 18 bases between. This CDR3 spans 14 amino acids. The germline CDR1 and CDR2 sequences are SQVTM and ANQGSEA.

The chain carries TRBV19 and TRBJ2-5; D uncertain. Trimming removed 7 bases from V and 4 bases from J, with 16 bases in between. The CDR3 covers 14 residues. Germline CDR1 LNHDA, CDR2 SQIVND (reference sequence). The CDR3 nucleotides read TGTGCCAGTAACTCCATGGGGTTAGGAGAGACCCAGTACTTC. Amino acid sequence: CASNSMGLGETQYF.

The J gene is TRBJ1-1, the V gene TRBV11-2; 9 nucleotides line up with TRBD1. V lost 5 bases and J lost 1; bases outside the gene matches: 11. The germline V gene encodes CDR1 SGHAT and CDR2 FQNNGV. This CDR3 contains 17 residues. CDR3 region: CASSPRQGGTANTEAFF. The CDR3 bases are TGTGCCAGCAGCCCTCGACAGGGGGGTACCGCGAACACTGAAGCTTTCTTT.